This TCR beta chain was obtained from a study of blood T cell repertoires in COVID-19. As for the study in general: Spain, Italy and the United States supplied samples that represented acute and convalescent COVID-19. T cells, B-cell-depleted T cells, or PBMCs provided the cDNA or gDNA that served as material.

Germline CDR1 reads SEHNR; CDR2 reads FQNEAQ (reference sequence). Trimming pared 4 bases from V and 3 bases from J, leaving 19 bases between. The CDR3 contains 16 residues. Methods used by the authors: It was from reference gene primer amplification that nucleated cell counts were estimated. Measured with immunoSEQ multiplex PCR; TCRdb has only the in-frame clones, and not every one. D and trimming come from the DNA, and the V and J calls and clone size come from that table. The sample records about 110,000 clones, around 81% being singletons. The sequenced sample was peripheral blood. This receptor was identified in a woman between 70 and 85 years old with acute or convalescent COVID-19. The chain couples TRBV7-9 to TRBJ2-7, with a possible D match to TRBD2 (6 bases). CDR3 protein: CASSSRSGTGGYEQYF. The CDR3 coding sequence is TGTGCCAGCAGCTCCAGATCCGGGACTGGAGGCTACGAGCAGTACTTC.